The rows below give T cell receptor beta chains drawn from one sample of a study of OX40 agonist ivuxolimab in advanced cancers. The protocol was immunoSEQ multiplex PCR, while the TCRdb copy is restricted to in-frame clones and leaves out a portion. Of about 59,000 clones in the sample, about 90% are singletons; the top ten hold approximately 0.41%. The material was CD4+ or CD8+ T cells sorted from blood, obtained in a trial of the OX40 agonist ivuxolimab. These receptors came from an adult with an advanced solid tumor such as melanoma, head and neck, liver or kidney cancer. The CDR3 runs from the conserved cysteine through the conserved F or W. Each record gives: J gene, V gene, clone size, D gene, CDR3 protein, CDR3 DNA. A D gene is named only where the DNA matches it firmly. Some rows have no size entry. The others give once, few or many, or a class for an expanded clone.

TRBJ2-3 TRBV15 NA TRBD1 CATSRQGAGSTDTQYF TGTGCCACCAGCAGACAGGGGGCCGGGAGCACAGATACGCAGTATTTT
TRBJ1-5 TRBV2 NA NA CASRAREAYQPQHF TGTGCCAGCCGGGCCAGGGAGGCATATCAGCCCCAGCATTTT
TRBJ2-7 TRBV28 NA NA CASSLPLTPGLYEQYF TGTGCCAGCAGCCTTCCTCTCACACCGGGGTTATACGAGCAGTACTTC
TRBJ2-7 TRBV6-1 NA NA CASRAYEQYF TGTGCCAGCAGGGCCTACGAGCAGTACTTC
TRBJ2-2 TRBV5-6 NA NA CASTLSAGELFF TGTGCCAGCACCCTAAGCGCCGGGGAGCTGTTTTTT
TRBJ1-4 TRBV18 NA TRBD1 CASSPQSDRGLSGSREKLFF TGTGCCAGCTCACCACAGTCGGACAGGGGGCTTTCGGGGTCCCGAGAAAAACTGTTTTTT
TRBJ1-1 TRBV7-2 once TRBD1 CASSLGGQGSTEAFF TGTGCCAGCAGCTTGGGGGGACAGGGAAGCACTGAAGCTTTCTTT
TRBJ1-2 TRBV19 NA TRBD1 CASNLDRGSYGYTF TGTGCCAGTAACCTGGACAGGGGGAGCTATGGCTACACCTTC
TRBJ1-6 TRBV19 NA NA CASSIGSSGSPLHF TGTGCCAGTAGTATCGGTTCGAGTGGTTCACCCCTCCACTTT
TRBJ2-5 TRBV7-9 NA NA CASSLAVTYQETQYF TGTGCCAGCAGCTTAGCCGTGACGTACCAAGAGACCCAGTACTTC
TRBJ1-3 TRBV30 NA TRBD1 CAWSVGQGKGNTIYF TGTGCCTGGAGTGTAGGACAGGGGAAAGGAAACACCATATATTTT
TRBJ1-2 TRBV11-1 NA NA CASSLQSEYGYTF TGTGCCAGCAGCTTACAGTCGGAATATGGCTACACCTTC
TRBJ2-7 TRBV7-9 once NA CASSWGGITYEQYF TGTGCCAGCAGCTGGGGAGGCATAACCTACGAGCAGTACTTC
TRBJ2-6 TRBV27 NA NA CASSSPRGPGANVLTF TGTGCCAGCAGTTCCCCGCGGGGGCCCGGGGCCAACGTCCTGACTTTC
TRBJ1-4 TRBV19 NA TRBD1 CASLHRGGNEKLFF TGTGCCAGCCTTCACAGGGGAGGGAATGAAAAACTGTTTTTT
TRBJ2-6 TRBV2 NA NA CASMGGAGANVLTF TGTGCCAGCATGGGGGGGGCGGGGGCCAACGTCCTGACTTTC
TRBJ1-1 TRBV29-1 NA NA CSVERGSNTEAFF TGCAGCGTTGAGAGGGGTTCGAACACTGAAGCTTTCTTT
TRBJ2-2 TRBV9 NA NA CASSVVETGELFF TGTGCCAGCAGCGTAGTCGAAACCGGGGAGCTGTTTTTT
TRBJ1-1 TRBV10-3 NA NA CAITRELNTEAFF TGTGCCATCACCAGGGAGTTGAACACTGAAGCTTTCTTT
TRBJ1-5 TRBV27 NA NA CASRWGPRGQPQHF TGTGCCAGCAGGTGGGGTCCCCGGGGGCAGCCCCAGCATTTT
TRBJ2-7 TRBV5-1 NA TRBD2 CASSLTASGGTAYEQYF TGCGCCAGCAGCTTGACGGCTAGCGGGGGGACCGCCTACGAGCAGTACTTC
TRBJ1-5 TRBV7-9 NA NA CASSLGTLSNQPQHF TGTGCCAGCAGCCTCGGCACCCTTAGCAATCAGCCCCAGCATTTT
TRBJ1-1 TRBV21-1 NA NA CASSKSDSKPNTEAFF TGTGCCAGCAGCAAATCCGACAGTAAACCGAACACTGAAGCTTTCTTT
TRBJ2-2 TRBV6-5 NA NA CAIKGRPNTGELFF TGTGCCATAAAGGGGCGTCCGAACACCGGGGAGCTGTTTTTT
TRBJ2-1 TRBV7-9 NA TRBD2 CASSPGWGVGRETGEQFF TGTGCCAGCAGCCCAGGGTGGGGTGTCGGGCGGGAGACGGGGGAGCAGTTCTTC
TRBJ1-4 TRBV7-2 NA NA CASSSTGLNEKLFF TGTGCCAGCAGCTCGACAGGCCTTAATGAAAAACTGTTTTTT
TRBJ2-2 TRBV19 NA TRBD2 CASSMRGLGLTSGHTGEPFF TGTGCCAGTAGTATGCGGGGATTGGGGTTGACTAGCGGCCACACCGGGGAGCCGTTTTTT